The clone carrying this T cell receptor beta chain has ten or more counts. These data belong to a study of T cells in Graves' hyperthyroidism and ophthalmopathy. Template material for amplifying TCR beta CDR3 regions consisted of RNA transcripts. An initial round of RT-PCR targeting the TCR CDR3 relied on the HTBI primer set. TCRdb used MiXCR to reprocess the multiplex PCR reads, holding one entry per CDR3 protein. The data show about 360,000 distinct CDR3 sequences, 15% to 18% seen once. The V end lost 3 bases, the J end lost 0 bases, and 21 bases lay between the germline ends. The CDR3 spans 19 residues. Looked up from germline, CDR1 is ENHRY and CDR2 is SYGVKD.

Material: blood. This TCR was recovered from a woman aged 18-30 years with Graves' hyperthyroidism that later progressed to Graves' ophthalmopathy. This rearrangement joins TRBV10-3 to TRBJ2-1; either TRBD1 or TRBD2 may supply D (5 bases each). CDR3 coding DNA: TGTGCCATCAGTGACTCGGGGACCCCTCCGGTCTTCTCCTACAATGAGCAGTTCTTC. It is translated as CAISDSGTPPVFSYNEQFF.